This T cell receptor beta chain appears in the sequencing data of a study of cytomegalovirus exposure and HLA in healthy donors listed by TCRdb under 2017. About the study as a whole: According to an earlier analysis of 550 to 700 of the donors, about 179 million T cells yielded 100 million or so unique TCR beta sequences and approximately 280 Gb of sequence data. The study profiled the T cell repertoires of hundreds of subjects by immunosequencing and related them to cytomegalovirus serostatus. The study aimed to test whether signatures of past pathogen exposure could be identified by cataloging public T cell receptors. A later analysis re-analyzed previously published TCR beta repertoires from several hundred donors and added high-resolution HLA genotyping to study TCR occurrence patterns. Every repertoire in the discovery cohort had been generated on one and the same sequencing platform. To decide whether each TCR beta V gene segment behaved as functional or pseudogenic, an earlier analysis of fewer than 750 of the donors relied on high-throughput TCR beta sequencing. The study combined high-throughput TCR immunosequencing, statistical association of individual TCRs with disease status, and machine learning to predict cytomegalovirus infection status. HLA typing included class I and class II loci at four-digit resolution. The number of donors typed differed by locus, with about 629-630 for A, B, C, DRB1 and DQB1, roughly 520 for DQA1, 606 for DPA1, and over 400 for DPB1. In the later analysis, no new phenotypic data were used to find candidate immune exposures; instead, reliance was placed on TCR beta sequences and their occurrence across donors. The genetic ancestry cluster associated with self-reported Caucasian donors included around 76% of the roughly 380 genotyped donors. An early release that covered 640 HLA-typed donors contained around 300 gigabases of sequencing data and approximately 85 million unique TCR sequences. A later genetic analysis took genome-wide SNP genotypes for about 55% of the 666 donors and used that subset as a discovery cohort. A handful of DR-DQ haplotypes were handled as single units for association and clustering because linkage in the cohort was strong. Donor age, sex, ethnicity and CMV serostatus were collected together with the repertoire data. Among roughly 400 genotyped donors of the cohort, an average of around 240,000 unique TCR beta nucleotide sequences were sequenced per donor, around 18% of them non-productive. In addition to the first cohort of 666 subjects, a separate validation cohort of 120 different subjects was used.

CDR1 and CDR2 are read off the germline V gene as MGHRA and YSYEKL. The V end gives up 1 base and the J end 9 bases, leaving 8 bases in the junction not matched to a gene. From cysteine to phenylalanine, the CDR3 is 16 amino acids long. Of the read, only the CDR3 DNA is kept; its 48 bases are in frame from base 1. Libraries were made using the immunoSEQ multiplex PCR assay. For the multiplex PCR, a mixture combining 60 forward primers for TCR Vbeta segments and 13 reverse primers for TCR Jbeta segments was used. Amplification of the CDR3 region of rearranged TCR beta genes was performed with a multiplex PCR assay on genomic DNA. The amplified TCR beta libraries were sequenced on the Illumina HiSeq System as 87-base-pair reads. The original pipeline was this. Across the 500 to 700 repertoires, a later analysis counted around 80 million unique TCR beta chains, around 11 million of which were shared by at least two donors. To remove PCR and sequencing errors, raw reads were error-corrected and collapsed into unique sequences using a nearest-neighbor algorithm that merged closely related sequences. V, D and J gene segments were assigned by aligning CDR3 sequences to IMGT reference sequences. For a sequence to be retained, a match of at least six nucleotides was required to both a V gene segment and a J gene segment. Rearrangements were called productive when the CDR3 lacked stop codons and stayed in frame with V and J; all others were non-productive. Following IMGT convention, CDR3 was defined as the stretch from the second conserved V-encoded cysteine up to the conserved J-encoded phenylalanine. The earlier analysis of 550 to 650 of the donors excluded any sequence lacking an unambiguous match to a single V gene segment. An earlier analysis of 500 to 600 of the donors classified V segments as functional when productive rearrangements were above 56.7% and as segregating when the standard deviation between donors was above 5%. A statistical classification framework was developed to diagnose cytomegalovirus status using the catalog of TCR beta chain sequences. In a later analysis, TCR nucleotide sequences were compared against IMGT/GENE-DB human TR gene sequences so that V and J genes could be assigned. A later analysis assigned CDR3 sequences and most-parsimonious VDJ recombination scenarios with the TCRdist pipeline. In a later analysis, every TCR beta chain was defined by the combination of its CDR3 amino acid sequence and its V-gene family, and reads without a unique V-gene family were dropped. In a later analysis, 450 to 600 highly shared, low-generation-probability nucleotide sequences were removed to address suspected cross-contamination and a sequencing artifact. In a later analysis, a clonal expansion index for each public chain was calculated from normalized within-repertoire ranks of inferred template counts. A later analysis computed generation probabilities with a VDJ recombination model fitted to out-of-frame rearrangements, and checked the results against IGoR. In a later analysis, hypergeometric tests were used to score TCR-TCR, TCR-HLA and TCR-CMV co-occurrence, with a repertoire-size bias correction applied to TCR pairs. A later analysis estimated false discovery rates by permuting HLA or CMV assignments 20 times. In a later analysis, co-occurring TCRs were grouped using DBSCAN, and TCRdist sequence similarity was added for clustering within HLA-allele-positive subsets. For co-occurrence clustering, repertoires with fewer than 30,000 or more than 120,000 public chains were excluded, along with roughly 5 repertoires with anomalous nucleotide sharing. TCRdb carries this immuneACCESS record with in-frame sequences only. Its versions omit some clonotypes, under half of them owing to an unresolved V gene in the studies checked, with the rest unexplained. The V and J calls and the clone size are those of that table, but D and trimming were determined from the DNA. For this sample the table gives under 200,000 clones, of which more than 60% were detected only once. The top ten hold approximately 4.5% of the sample.

The paper's findings and limits, for the study overall: A later analysis found that most CMV-associated TCR beta chains appeared HLA-restricted, with HLA associations seemingly driven largely by CMV exposure. Compared with the 666-donor mean, donors in an Asian-associated ancestry cluster had fewer N-insertions in productive TCRs, according to a later genetic analysis. A further reported finding was that TCR beta sequences accurately predicted the HLA-A and HLA-B alleles for most subjects in the first cohort. Cytomegalovirus status was reported to be diagnosed by the classifier with high specificity and sensitivity in both the original and validation cohorts. Because counts were too low, 15 or so rarely observed V segments, including chromosome 9 orphons, were excluded from the earlier analysis of several hundred of the donors. Strong co-occurrence of HLA alleles, especially DR and DQ, made assigning TCR associations to individual alleles difficult. Some IMGT-functional V segments, including TRBV6-2 and TRBV6-3, could not be told apart with the 87-base-pair reads, so those segments were excluded. The study listed 164 TCR beta chains as associated with cytomegalovirus. The authors suggested that the approach could potentially be extended to other disease states and immunological phenotypes. In this cohort, only TCR beta chains were sequenced, and detectable features were limited by the absence of alpha or paired-chain data. In a later analysis, HLA-associated TCR beta chains were found to be more clonally expanded and to have lower generation probabilities than equally common non-associated chains. In a later genetic analysis, a missense DCLRE1C variant was associated with V-gene and J-gene trimming of TCR beta chains, and the association was replicated in an independent cohort. Because some donors lacked HLA typing at each locus, the association tests relied only on the typed subset. Several of the top co-occurrence clusters appeared to be linked to parvovirus B19, influenza, CMV and Epstein-Barr virus, according to a later analysis. Sequencing depth was assumed to be roughly uniform across donors in the presence/absence analyses, though that assumption may not hold. A group of highly shared sequence variants was considered likely to be a technical artifact of the sequencing pipeline. A later analysis associated roughly 17,000 TCR beta sequences with specific HLA alleles at a false discovery rate of 0.05. Broadly in line with IMGT annotations, most TCR beta V segments showed up in productive rearrangements about 87% or about 30% of the time in an earlier analysis of 587 of the donors. Most TCR sequences were observed very rarely across donors, whereas some public TCRs were present in many individuals. In vitro tests confirmed that a few of the cytomegalovirus-associated TCR beta chains recognize cytomegalovirus antigens. A later analysis found that TCR association rates varied across HLA loci, with DRB1 alleles showing the most associated TCRs and HLA-C alleles the fewest. Correlated functional status among segregating V segments might reflect linkage disequilibrium, but an unknown experimental factor could not be ruled out. For the cohort, immune exposure information was limited to CMV serostatus.

This clone was seen only once. The target of this receptor is not known. Base qualities are missing; no much larger clone stands one base away. The cohort comprised some 730 healthy bone marrow donors. At the time of sampling, every cohort member was nominally healthy, though immune exposures that went unrecorded were likely present. The donor tested CMV seronegative and was one of the 352 seronegative cohort members. Every donor gave a peripheral blood sample, and the peripheral blood mononuclear cells from that sample were used for TCR beta sequencing. The Qiagen DNeasy Blood Extraction Kit was used to extract genomic DNA from the blood cell samples.

The source is a man in his forties in good health and CMV-seronegative. Input material: PBMCs. The sequence joins TRBV4-1 to TRBJ2-1, and 11 bases in between align with TRBD1. The bases read TGCGCCAGCAGCCAAGTTGTAAGGACAGGGGGCGGTGAGCAGTTCTTC. This sequence encodes CASSQVVRTGGGEQFF.